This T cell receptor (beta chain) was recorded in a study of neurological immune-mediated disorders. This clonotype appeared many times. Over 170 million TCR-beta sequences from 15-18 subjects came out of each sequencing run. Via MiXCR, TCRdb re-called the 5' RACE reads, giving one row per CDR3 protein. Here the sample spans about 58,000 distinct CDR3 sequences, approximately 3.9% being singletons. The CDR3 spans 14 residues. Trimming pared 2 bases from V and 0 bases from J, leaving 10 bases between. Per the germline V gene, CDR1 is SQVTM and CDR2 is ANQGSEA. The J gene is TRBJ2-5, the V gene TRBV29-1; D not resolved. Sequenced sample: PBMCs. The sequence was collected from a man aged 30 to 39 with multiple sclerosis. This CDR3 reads CSVEWAANQETQYF. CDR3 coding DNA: TGCAGCGTTGAATGGGCAGCGAACCAAGAGACCCAGTACTTC.